The 22 T cell receptor beta chains below come from one sample, sequenced in a study of T cell responses to AZD1222 COVID-19 vaccine. Profiling relied on immunoSEQ multiplex PCR, and the TCRdb table lists in-frame clones only, not all of them. Of around 99,000 clones listed, just over 90% were seen once; the top ten hold roughly 13%. The sequences come from peripheral blood, collected on day 0 of AZD1222 vaccination. The receptors originated from an adult in good health.

This clone was found a few times. The chain links TRBV19 to TRBJ1-6, with D possibly TRBD1 on 5 matching bases. The CDR3 loop spans 16 amino acids. The germline V and J ends were trimmed by 3 bases and 6 bases, with 15 bases remaining between them. CDR1 and CDR2 from the germline V gene are LNHDA and SQIVND (reference sequence). The CDR3 DNA follows: TGTGCCAGTAGTATCGCAAAGGGACGGCCTAATTCACCCCTCCACTTT. Translating gives CASSIAKGRPNSPLHF. Full variable domain (remainder filled in from reference TRBV19 and TRBJ1-6): DGGITQSPKYLFRKEGQNVTLSCEQNLNHDAMYWYRQDPGQGLRLIYYSQIVNDFQKGDIAEGYSVSREKKESFPLTVTSAQKNPTAFYLCASSIAKGRPNSPLHFGNGTRLTVT.

This chain links TRBV19 with TRBJ2-2, with D possibly matching TRBD2 (6 bases). This CDR3 spans 15 amino acids. The V end was cut by 3 bases, the J end by 6 bases, with 14 bases between. Germline CDR1 is LNHDA and CDR2 is SQIVND (reference sequence). This chain's CDR3 is CASSISAGRAGELFF. The CDR3 nucleotides read TGTGCCAGTAGTATCTCGGCGGGGCGGGCCGGGGAGCTGTTTTTT. Together with reference TRBV19 and TRBJ2-2, the CDR3 gives the full variable domain: DGGITQSPKYLFRKEGQNVTLSCEQNLNHDAMYWYRQDPGQGLRLIYYSQIVNDFQKGDIAEGYSVSREKKESFPLTVTSAQKNPTAFYLCASSISAGRAGELFFGEGSRLTVL.

The CDR3 region is CASSTRGGNTEAFF. CDR3 bases: TGTGCCAGTAGTACCAGGGGGGGGAACACTGAAGCTTTCTTT. The genes are TRBV19 and TRBJ1-1; 7 bases are a match to TRBD1. With V trimmed by 4 bases and J by 1 base, 3 bases remained unmatched. This CDR3 is 14 amino acids long. Germline loops: CDR1 LNHDA, CDR2 SQIVND (reference sequence).

This chain joins TRBV29-1 and TRBJ1-2, with 8 bases that match TRBD1. Trimming cost V 3 bases and J 8 bases; bases outside gene matches: 11. The CDR3 runs to 14 residues. Looked up from germline, CDR1 is SQVTM and CDR2 is ANQGSEA. The CDR3: CSVDGTGRNAGYTF. CDR3 sequence (DNA): TGCAGCGTTGACGGGACAGGCCGGAATGCGGGCTACACCTTC.

J is TRBJ1-5 and V is TRBV4-2, with 10 nucleotides matching TRBD1. The CDR3 is made up of 16 amino acids. V was pared by 5 bases and J by 2 bases, with 6 bases of the junction left unmatched. Germline V gene data show CDR1 as LGHNA and CDR2 as YNFKEQ. In nucleotides, the CDR3 is TGTGCCAGCAGCTTCCGACAGGGGGCCCGCAATCAGCCCCAGCATTTT. Protein sequence: CASSFRQGARNQPQHF.

The V and J genes are TRBV27 and TRBJ1-4, with D tentatively TRBD1 (5 bases). The CDR3 totals 14 residues. Germline loops: CDR1 MNHEY, CDR2 SMNVEV (reference sequence). Trimming took off 5 bases at V and 3 bases at J, with 10 bases between the two ends. Written as DNA, the CDR3 is TGTGCCAGCAGTACCCAGGGAGCTAATGAAAAACTGTTTTTT. Protein product: CASSTQGANEKLFF.

CDR3 nucleotide sequence: TGTGCCAGCAGCTTAGCCTCAACAGATACGCAGTATTTT. This translates into CASSLASTDTQYF. The chain couples TRBV7-3 to TRBJ2-3; no clear D gene. The CDR3 is 13 residues long. V lost 2 bases and J lost 3, with 6 bases in between. Germline V gene data show CDR1 as SGHTA and CDR2 as FQGTGA.

This clone was seen more than once but under ten times. J is TRBJ2-1 and V is TRBV11-3; no clear D. Germline loops: CDR1 SGHNT, CDR2 YENEEA. V lost 0 bases and J lost 5, with 14 bases in between. This CDR3 is built from 16 residues. The CDR3 DNA reads TGTGCCAGCAGCTTAGATCCAGGCCCATACAACAATGAGCAGTTCTTC. Protein product: CASSLDPGPYNNEQFF.

The chain couples TRBV27 to TRBJ1-4; 11 bases match TRBD1. There are 17 residues in the CDR3. Germline values: CDR1 MNHEY, CDR2 SMNVEV (reference sequence). Losses at the gene ends were 5 bases for V and 3 bases for J; bases not matched to a gene: 8. In DNA, the CDR3 is TGTGCCAGCAGTCGCCTTGGACAGGGGGCTTCTAATGAAAAACTGTTTTTT. Residues: CASSRLGQGASNEKLFF.

The J gene is TRBJ2-7, the V gene TRBV9, with D perhaps TRBD2 (8 bases). The CDR3 consists of 14 residues. Germline values: CDR1 SGDLS, CDR2 YYNGEE. The V gene lost 4 bases and the J gene lost 12 bases, with 23 bases spanning the gap. CDR3 sequence: CASSPGGKRETVYF. Written as DNA, the CDR3 is TGTGCCAGCAGCCCAGGGGGGAAGCGGGAGACGGTGTACTTC. Using reference TRBV9 and TRBJ2-7 for the parts outside the CDR3, the full variable domain is DSGVTQTPKHLITATGQRVTLRCSPRSGDLSVYWYQQSLDQGLQFLIQYYNGEERAKGNILERFSAQQFPDLHSELNLSSLELGDSALYFCASSPGGKRETVYFGPGTRLTVT.

A word on this clone: One junction end disagrees with the germline gene, perhaps due to a read error. V and J are TRBV7-7 and TRBJ1-2, with D hard to call. Looked up from germline, CDR1 is SSHAT and CDR2 is FNYEAQ (reference sequence). CDR3 length equals 14 residues. This chain's CDR3 is CASSARPVFRGYTF. CDR3 DNA sequence: TGTGCTAGCAGCGCGCGGCCGGTCTTCCGTGGCTACACCTTC.

This chain joins TRBV25-1 and TRBJ2-1; D possibly corresponds to TRBD2 (6 bases). Germline V gene data show CDR1 as MGHDK and CDR2 as SYGVNS. V was trimmed by 4 bases and J by 7 bases, leaving 17 bases between them. The CDR3 extends over 15 amino acids. CDR3 DNA sequence: TGTGCCAGCAGTGGACTAGTTCCCCCTACAAATGAGCAGTTCTTC. This sequence encodes CASSGLVPPTNEQFF. The entire variable domain, with the rest obtained from reference TRBV25-1 and TRBJ2-1, is as follows: EADIYQTPRYLVIGTGKKITLECSQTMGHDKMYWYQQDPGMELHLIHYSYGVNSTEKGDLSSESTVSRIRTEHFPLTLESARPSHTSQYLCASSGLVPPTNEQFFGPGTRLTVL.

A few counts support this clone. This chain connects TRBV4-1 to TRBJ1-5; 9 nucleotides agree with TRBD1. The germline CDR1 and CDR2 sequences are MGHRA and YSYEKL. V lost 0 bases, J lost 0 bases, and 6 bases stayed unmatched. This CDR3 comprises 18 residues. CDR3 coding DNA: TGCGCCAGCAGCCAAGATGGGGACAGGGTCTATAGCAATCAGCCCCAGCATTTT. Translated, it gives CASSQDGDRVYSNQPQHF.

The V gene is TRBV12-3 or TRBV12-4, the J gene TRBJ1-1; D gene unclear. This CDR3 comprises 11 residues. Between the trimmed V and J ends, which lost 3 bases and 3 bases, there was a span of 2 bases. This CDR3 is CASSFYTEAFF. CDR3 sequence (DNA): TGTGCCAGCAGTTTCTACACTGAAGCTTTCTTT.

Here the CDR3 reads CASSFTGVYEQYF. The DNA of the CDR3 is TGTGCCAGCAGTTTCACAGGGGTGTACGAGCAGTACTTC. This chain links TRBV12-3 or TRBV12-4 with TRBJ2-7, with 7 nucleotides matching TRBD1. The junction had 3 bases not matched to a gene; V was cut back by 3 bases and J by 4 bases. The CDR3 contains 13 residues.

V usage is TRBV19 and J usage is TRBJ1-2; no reliable D call. Germline V lookup: CDR1 LNHDA, CDR2 SQIVND (reference sequence). There are 12 residues in the CDR3. Trimming shortened V by 3 bases and J by 8 bases, and 10 bases separated the two germline ends. CDR3: CASSIDQVGYTF. CDR3 coding DNA: TGTGCCAGTAGTATCGACCAGGTCGGCTACACCTTC. Full variable domain (remainder filled in from reference TRBV19 and TRBJ1-2): DGGITQSPKYLFRKEGQNVTLSCEQNLNHDAMYWYRQDPGQGLRLIYYSQIVNDFQKGDIAEGYSVSREKKESFPLTVTSAQKNPTAFYLCASSIDQVGYTFGSGTRLTVV.

In its sample, this clone was seen once. The genes are TRBV9 and TRBJ1-1, with D perhaps TRBD1 (6 bases). Germline CDR1 reads SGDLS; CDR2 reads YYNGEE. This CDR3 is built from 17 residues. V gave up 0 bases and J gave up 1 base, with 16 bases separating them. The CDR3 bases are TGTGCCAGCAGCGTAGGTGGGGCAGGGGTGAGGAACACTGAAGCTTTCTTT. Encoded protein: CASSVGGAGVRNTEAFF.

The chain is built from TRBV14 and TRBJ2-7, with D perhaps TRBD1 (5 bases). The V and J ends lost 0 bases and 2 bases respectively, with 14 bases between them. The germline CDR1 and CDR2 sequences are SGHDN and FVKESK. The CDR3 covers 16 residues. The CDR3 sequence: CASSQERKQATYEQYF. DNA of the CDR3: TGTGCCAGCAGCCAAGAAAGAAAACAGGCGACCTACGAGCAGTACTTC.

The chain combines TRBV6-5 with TRBJ1-1; the D gene is possibly TRBD1 (5 bases). The germline CDR1 and CDR2 sequences are MNHEY and SVGAGI. The CDR3 extends over 14 amino acids. The germline V and J ends were trimmed by 6 bases and 2 bases, with 13 bases remaining between them. CDR3 nucleotide sequence: TGTGCCAGCAGCATCGGGGGTCATAACACTGAAGCTTTCTTT. Its protein is CASSIGGHNTEAFF.

This clone was recorded only once. The V gene is TRBV29-1, the J gene TRBJ2-4; 7 nucleotides agree with TRBD2. CDR3 length: 13 amino acids. The germline gives CDR1 SQVTM, CDR2 ANQGSEA. V lost 6 bases and J lost 3; bases outside the gene matches: 5. The CDR3 DNA is TGCAGCGTCGTGCTAGCGGTCAAAAACATTCAGTACTTC. This encodes CSVVLAVKNIQYF. The complete variable domain, with remaining parts taken from reference TRBV29-1 and TRBJ2-4, reads SAVISQKPSRDICQRGTSLTIQCQVDSQVTMMFWYRQQPGQSLTLIATANQGSEATYESGFVIDKFPISRPNLTFSTLTVSNMSPEDSSIYLCSVVLAVKNIQYFGAGTRLSVL.

The chain couples TRBV5-8 to TRBJ1-2, with a tentative D call TRBD1 (5 bases). V lost 5 bases to trimming and J lost 9 bases, with 17 bases between them. This CDR3 spans 13 amino acids. Germline-derived CDR1 and CDR2 are SGHTS and YDEGEE. CDR3 DNA: TGTGCCAGCAGACAGATCGCGGGGGGGAGCTACACCTTC. This encodes CASRQIAGGSYTF.

The rearrangement links TRBV27 to TRBJ1-5; D is possibly TRBD1 (5 bases). This CDR3 has 15 amino acids. V dropped 6 bases and J dropped 4 bases, with 16 bases sitting between them. Per germline, CDR1 MNHEY and CDR2 SMNVEV (reference sequence). The CDR3 nucleotides are TGTGCCAGCAGAAGGGACCCTACTTGGAATCAGCCCCAGCATTTT. This encodes CASRRDPTWNQPQHF.